One sample yielded the 20 T cell receptor beta chains listed below, sequenced in a study of early T cells in non-severe SARS-CoV-2 infection. TCRdb used MiXCR to reprocess the 5' RACE reads, holding one entry per CDR3 protein. Of tens of thousands of distinct CDR3 sequences listed, roughly a tenth are singletons. Sequences were derived from whole blood, sampled at baseline. Every receptor here comes from an adult who was a healthcare worker with PCR-confirmed SARS-CoV-2 infection or an uninfected control (not recorded which).

In this sample, this clonotype turned up many times. The chain joins TRBV5-5 to TRBJ2-3; a weak D match, TRBD2 (6 bases). This CDR3 is built from 13 residues. Germline-derived CDR1 and CDR2 are SGHKS and YYEKEE (reference sequence). V was clipped by 4 bases and J by 6 bases, with 12 bases between them. The CDR3 DNA reads as TGTGCCAGCAGCGTCGGGACTGCGGATACGCAGTATTTT. This encodes CASSVGTADTQYF.

This chain joins TRBV14 and TRBJ2-1; no clear D gene. With 4 bases removed from V and 0 bases from J, the gap between germline ends came to 7 bases. Germline CDR1 reads SGHDN; CDR2 reads FVKESK. This CDR3 region has 14 residues. The CDR3 DNA reads TGTGCCAGCAGCCTATTTAGCTCCTACAATGAGCAGTTCTTC. It encodes CASSLFSSYNEQFF.

A few counts support this clonotype. The genes are TRBV12-3 or TRBV12-4 and TRBJ2-1; D may be TRBD1 (7 bases). The CDR3 contains 15 residues. Trimming removed 7 bases from V and 7 bases from J, with 20 bases in between. The CDR3 sequence: CASTTSGQGGNEQFF. CDR3 DNA sequence: TGTGCCAGCACCACGTCCGGGCAGGGGGGAAATGAGCAGTTCTTC.

There are a few counts of this clonotype. At one end the junction does not follow the germline gene, possibly because of a read error. This chain joins TRBV11-2 and TRBJ1-1; D is unclear. CDR3 size: 14 residues. CDR1 is SGHAT and CDR2 is FQNNGV in the germline V gene. The CDR3 region is CASLSGFMNTEASF. In nucleotides, the CDR3 is TGTGCCAGCTTGTCGGGGTTTATGAACACTGAAGCTTCCTTT.

The chain links TRBV9 to TRBJ1-1; D is undetermined. CDR3 length equals 13 residues. The germline V gene encodes CDR1 SGDLS and CDR2 YYNGEE. With 3 bases removed from V and 1 base from J, the gap between germline ends came to 7 bases. The CDR3 DNA reads TGTGCCAGCAGCGGAGGAGGGAACACTGAAGCTTTCTTT. This translates into CASSGGGNTEAFF.

This chain links TRBV5-1 with TRBJ1-1, with D unresolved. The CDR3 covers 13 residues. Trimming took off 1 base at V and 1 base at J, with 5 bases between the two ends. From germline, CDR1 is SGHRS and CDR2 YFSETQ. The CDR3 DNA follows: TGCGCCAGCAGCTTGCAGAAGAACACTGAAGCTTTCTTT. Translating it yields CASSLQKNTEAFF.

The rearrangement uses TRBV10-2 and TRBJ1-1; a weak D match, TRBD1 (5 bases). Germline values: CDR1 WSHSY, CDR2 SAAADI. This CDR3 comprises 14 residues. V lost 8 bases to trimming and J lost 4 bases, with 17 bases between them. The CDR3 protein is CASFAAGGGTEAFF. CDR3 DNA: TGCGCCAGCTTTGCGGCGGGGGGAGGCACTGAAGCTTTCTTT.

The chain carries TRBV11-2 and TRBJ2-7; no clear D gene. This CDR3 is built from 13 residues. The V gene's germline CDR1 is SGHAT and CDR2 FQNNGV. The V and J ends lost 2 bases and 2 bases respectively, with 7 bases between them. This CDR3 reads CASSLTAPYEQYF. The DNA for the CDR3 is TGTGCCAGCAGCTTAACGGCTCCCTACGAGCAGTACTTC.

V usage is TRBV24-1 and J usage is TRBJ2-1, with 8 bases lining up with TRBD1. The CDR3 is 15 residues long. The germline V gene has CDR1 KGHDR and CDR2 SFDVKD. The junction had 11 bases not matched to a gene; V was cut back by 5 bases and J by 9 bases. This chain's CDR3 is CATSAVDRESGEQFF. CDR3 sequence (DNA): TGTGCCACCAGTGCTGTGGACAGGGAGTCTGGTGAGCAGTTCTTC.

At least ten counts were recorded for this clonotype. This chain connects TRBV7-2 to TRBJ2-7, with TRBD2 as a possible D gene (5 bases). With 4 bases removed from V and 4 bases from J, the gap between germline ends came to 8 bases. The CDR3 sequence is 12 residues long. The germline V gene has CDR1 SGHTA and CDR2 FQGNSA. CDR3 coding DNA: TGTGCCAGCAGCTGGGAGAGATACGAGCAGTACTTC. Amino acids: CASSWERYEQYF.

This sequence joins TRBV30 and TRBJ2-3; D is uncertain. With 3 bases removed from V and 2 bases from J, the gap between germline ends came to 6 bases. Germline V lookup: CDR1 GTSNPN, CDR2 SVGIG (reference sequence). This CDR3 comprises 12 residues. The CDR3 loop is CAWSQTTDTQYF. CDR3 in DNA: TGTGCCTGGAGCCAGACCACAGATACGCAGTATTTT.

Comments on this clonotype: A much larger clone differs by one base, so this may be a read error. V usage is TRBV6-2 or TRBV6-3 and J usage is TRBJ2-7; TRBD1 aligns across 7 bases. The V gene end was trimmed by 7 bases and the J gene end by 6 bases; junction bases not matched to a gene: 12. The germline gives CDR1 MNHEY, CDR2 SVGEGT. The CDR3 has 14 amino acids. CDR3 residues: CASTQGQPRSEQYF. Written as DNA, the CDR3 is TGTGCCAGCACCCAGGGACAGCCGCGTTCCGAGCAGTACTTC.

Ten or more counts support this clonotype. The chain employs TRBV12-3 or TRBV12-4 and TRBJ2-1, with D perhaps matching TRBD2 (6 bases). The CDR3 loop spans 11 amino acids. The germline V and J ends were trimmed by 6 bases and 10 bases, with 10 bases remaining between them. The CDR3 sequence: CASSPAGEQFF. In DNA form, the CDR3 reads TGTGCCAGCAGCCCCGCGGGAGAGCAGTTCTTC.

This clonotype came up a few times. Here the CDR3 DNA reads TGTGCCAGCAGTCCAACATTTCTTGGCAATGAGCAGTTCTTC. Amino acids: CASSPTFLGNEQFF. V is TRBV12-3 or TRBV12-4 and J is TRBJ2-1; no definite D call. V gave up 5 bases and J gave up 6 bases, with 14 bases separating them. CDR3 length: 14 residues.

This clonotype came up many times. The chain uses TRBV7-9 and TRBJ1-2; D not certain. The CDR3 has 14 residues. Trimming pared 5 bases from V and 6 bases from J, leaving 16 bases between. CDR1 and CDR2 from the germline V gene are SEHNR and FQNEAQ (reference sequence). The CDR3 region has the DNA TGTGCCAGCAGCCCGGGGTCTAAGGCCAATGGCTACACCTTC. It specifies CASSPGSKANGYTF.

Ten or more counts support this clonotype. The J gene is TRBJ1-2, the V gene TRBV6-2 or TRBV6-3, with D uncertain. CDR3 size: 14 residues. The germline V gene encodes CDR1 MNHEY and CDR2 SVGEGT. V was shortened by 5 bases and J by 4 bases, with 14 bases between the two germline ends. CDR3 residues: CASSPRERAYGYTF. The CDR3 coding sequence is TGTGCCAGCAGTCCTCGGGAGCGCGCCTATGGCTACACCTTC.

The chain has TRBV6-5 and TRBJ2-3; the D gene is possibly TRBD2 (6 bases). CDR1 is MNHEY, CDR2 SVGAGI, per germline. Trimming stripped 6 bases from V and 9 bases from J, with 16 bases between. The CDR3 is 13 amino acids. CDR3 nucleotides: TGTGCCAGCAGGAGCCCTAGCGAGCACACGCAGTATTTT. This encodes CASRSPSEHTQYF.

The V gene is TRBV5-4, the J gene TRBJ2-4; the D is unclear. The CDR3 totals 11 residues. The germline CDR1 and CDR2 sequences are SGHNT and YYREEE (reference sequence). Trimming removed 9 bases from V and 2 bases from J, with 6 bases in between. The CDR3: CAIHTKNIQYF. The CDR3 DNA is TGTGCCATACACACCAAAAACATTCAGTACTTC.

The genes are TRBV29-1 and TRBJ2-1, with TRBD2 matching 10 bases. The trim removed 6 bases at V and 4 bases at J, leaving 6 bases unmatched. Germline assignment: CDR1 SQVTM and CDR2 ANQGSEA. The CDR3 runs 14 residues. The CDR3 sequence is CSVSSGGAYNEQFF. In DNA form, the CDR3 reads TGCAGCGTATCCAGCGGGGGGGCTTACAATGAGCAGTTCTTC.

V is TRBV12-3 or TRBV12-4 and J is TRBJ2-3; the D gene is possibly TRBD1 (6 bases). Trimming left V 5 bases short and J 0 bases short, with 18 bases between. The CDR3 is made up of 17 amino acids. CDR3 region: CASSLGVYRESTDTQYF. CDR3 nucleotides: TGTGCCAGCAGTCTGGGAGTATACAGGGAAAGCACAGATACGCAGTATTTT.